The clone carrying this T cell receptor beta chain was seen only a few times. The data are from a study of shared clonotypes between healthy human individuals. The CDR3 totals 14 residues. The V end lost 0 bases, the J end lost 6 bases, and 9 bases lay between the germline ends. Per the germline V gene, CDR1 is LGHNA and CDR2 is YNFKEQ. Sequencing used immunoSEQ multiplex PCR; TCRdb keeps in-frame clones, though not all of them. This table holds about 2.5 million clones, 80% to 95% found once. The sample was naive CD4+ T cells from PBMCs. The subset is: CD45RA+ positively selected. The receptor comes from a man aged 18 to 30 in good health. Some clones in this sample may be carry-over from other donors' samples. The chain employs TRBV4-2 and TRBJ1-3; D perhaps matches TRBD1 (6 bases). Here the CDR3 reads CASSQDLGANTIYF. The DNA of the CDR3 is TGTGCCAGCAGCCAAGATTTGGGGGCAAACACCATATATTTT.